The 2 T cell receptor beta chains reported below all come from one sample, sequenced in a study of cytomegalovirus exposure and HLA in healthy donors. With 60 Vbeta and 13 Jbeta primers, the PCR was carried out. Assay: immunoSEQ multiplex PCR; the TCRdb copy retains only in-frame clones and omits some. The data show about 190,000 clones, roughly four fifths seen once. Source material: PBMCs. The source of these receptors is a woman in her thirties in good health and CMV-seropositive.

The chain is built from TRBV5-6 and TRBJ2-5; TRBD1 matches 7 bases. The J call is uncertain, as TRBJ2-7 better fits the DNA end. The CDR3 loop spans 14 amino acids. Germline V gene sequence: CDR1 SGHDT, CDR2 YYEEEE. CDR3 amino acids: CASRPGGFSYEQYF. CDR3 DNA sequence: TGTGCCAGCCGTCCAGGGGGTTTTTCCTACGAGCAGTACTTC.

The V gene is TRBV28, the J gene TRBJ1-2, with D unresolved. V lost 10 bases and J 6 bases, leaving 21 bases between the germline ends. CDR3 length equals 14 residues. CDR1 MDHEN and CDR2 SYDVKM come from the germline V gene. Here the CDR3 DNA reads TGTGCCACCAGCCCCGGGAACGGTTTAGATGGCTACACCTTC. Encoded protein: CATSPGNGLDGYTF.